The clone carrying this T cell receptor beta chain was picked up one time. Antigen specificity is unknown. The germline CDR1 and CDR2 sequences are SNHLY and FYNNEI. V was pared by 2 bases and J by 3 bases, with 20 bases between. The CDR3 extends over 17 amino acids. TCRdb's table, derived via immunoSEQ multiplex PCR, lists solely in-frame clones and lacks some. There are approximately 200,000 clones in the sample; 85% to 95% occur only once, and approximately 1% lies in the top ten. This entry comes from a study of cytomegalovirus exposure and HLA in healthy donors. Overall study: The roughly 120 validation repertoires used the same platform as the roughly 670 first-cohort repertoires, a later analysis reported. Study-wide results and limits: Reports described diagnosis of cytomegalovirus status by the classifier as highly specific and sensitive. Overall, roughly 170 TCR beta chains were annotated as cytomegalovirus-associated. Subsequent analysis showed first-cohort TCR clusters tending to co-occur in about 110 validation repertoires.

The sequencing sample was made of PBMCs. V is TRBV2 and J is TRBJ2-7; TRBD1 is a possible D gene (5 bases). The receptor was derived from a woman aged 18 to 35 in good health and CMV-seronegative. CDR3 region: CASSEKRGRALGYEQYF. DNA for the CDR3: TGTGCCAGCAGTGAAAAAAGGGGAAGGGCCTTGGGCTACGAGCAGTACTTC.